A single sample is the source of the 32 T cell receptor beta chains below, sequenced in a study of OX40 agonist ivuxolimab in advanced cancers. Assay used: immunoSEQ multiplex PCR; TCRdb lists only in-frame clones, some missing. The sample holds 71,000 or so clones; around 84% are singletons and the top ten take approximately 8%. Sequencing was performed on CD4+ or CD8+ T cells sorted from blood, taken in a trial of the OX40 agonist ivuxolimab. The receptors shown here come from an adult with an advanced solid tumor such as melanoma, head and neck, liver or kidney cancer.

The chain recombines TRBV18 with TRBJ1-2; D call uncertain. V was pared by 2 bases and J by 0 bases, with 10 bases between. The CDR3 contains 15 residues. Germline-derived CDR1 and CDR2 are KGHSH and LQKENI. The CDR3 reads CASSPMTEPNYGYTF. DNA for the CDR3: TGTGCCAGCTCACCAATGACGGAACCTAACTATGGCTACACCTTC.

This clone was counted once. The chain carries TRBV29-1 and TRBJ1-1, with 7 bases identical to TRBD1. This CDR3 is 12 amino acids long. Germline CDR1 and CDR2: SQVTM and ANQGSEA. J gave up 6 bases and V 3 bases, and 4 bases lay outside the gene matches. CDR3: CSVEFQGAEAFF. The CDR3 bases are TGCAGCGTTGAGTTCCAGGGGGCTGAAGCTTTCTTT.

The rearrangement joins TRBV12-2 to TRBJ2-2; no DNA check was done on the table's D call, TRBD1. TRBV12-2 has pseudogene status. CDR3 size: 15 residues. This CDR3 reads CASRLGTGNTGELFF. As DNA, the CDR3 is TGTGCAAGTCGCTTAGGTACAGGGAACACCGGGGAGCTGTTTTTT.

The chain's CDR3 is CASSPVGGGYEQYF. For the CDR3, the DNA is TGTGCCAGCAGCCCTGTGGGAGGGGGGTACGAGCAGTACTTC. The chain has TRBV7-9 and TRBJ2-7; D may be TRBD2 (7 bases). V was shortened by 5 bases and J by 4 bases, with 15 bases between the two germline ends. Germline CDR1 and CDR2: SEHNR and FQNEAQ (reference sequence). There are 14 residues in the CDR3.

The V call is TRBV7-3, the J call TRBJ2-1; D unclear. The CDR3 has 13 residues. Germline CDR1 reads SGHTA; CDR2 reads FQGTGA. V was cut by 3 bases and J by 8 bases, with 11 bases left in between. In nucleotides, the CDR3 is TGTGCCAGCAGCTTCGGAATTGGCTATGAGCAGTTCTTC. As protein: CASSFGIGYEQFF.

This clone has only a few counts. This sequence joins TRBV7-9 and TRBJ2-4, with 10 positions matching TRBD2. CDR1 and CDR2 (germline): SEHNR, FQNEAQ (reference sequence). The J segment lost 1 base and the V segment lost 4 bases, leaving 1 base of the junction unmatched. This CDR3 has 15 amino acids. CDR3 region: CASSYSGGAKNIQYF. CDR3 sequence (DNA): TGTGCCAGCAGCTATAGCGGGGGGGCCAAAAACATTCAGTACTTC. The whole variable domain, remainder taken from reference TRBV7-9 and TRBJ2-4, is DTGVSQNPRHKITKRGQNVTFRCDPISEHNRLYWYRQTLGQGPEFLTYFQNEAQLEKSRLLSDRFSAERPKGSFSTLEIQRTEQGDSAMYLCASSYSGGAKNIQYFGAGTRLSVL.

The chain links TRBV5-1 to TRBJ1-1, with 9 nucleotides matching TRBD1. The CDR3 covers 15 residues. V lost 0 bases and J lost 8; bases outside the gene matches: 8. Per the germline V gene, CDR1 is SGHRS and CDR2 is YFSETQ. CDR3 nucleotides: TGCGCCAGCAGCTTGGGGCCGGGGACAGGGAAAGAAGCTTTCTTT. It specifies CASSLGPGTGKEAFF.

The chain couples TRBV18 to TRBJ2-7, with TRBD2 matching over 13 bases. Losses at the gene ends were 2 bases for V and 9 bases for J; bases not matched to a gene: 7. The CDR3 loop spans 15 amino acids. Germline V gives CDR1 KGHSH, CDR2 LQKENI. DNA of the CDR3: TGTGCCAGCTCACCAGCCGGGACTAGCGGGATTGGGCAGTACTTC. This gives the protein CASSPAGTSGIGQYF.

This chain connects TRBV6-5 to TRBJ1-3; D unresolved. The CDR3 is 14 residues long. Trimming removed 6 bases from V and 1 base from J, with 10 bases in between. Germline values: CDR1 MNHEY, CDR2 SVGAGI. CDR3 nucleotide sequence: TGTGCCAGCAGCCATGGGGTATCTGGAAACACCATATATTTT. This codes for CASSHGVSGNTIYF.

The chain carries TRBV10-3 and TRBJ2-1; the match to TRBD1 covers 8 bases. Germline values: CDR1 ENHRY, CDR2 SYGVKD. V shed 6 bases and J 5 bases; nucleotides not matched to a gene: 9. The CDR3 totals 15 residues. The CDR3 loop reads CAIRKDRAWDNEQFF. The CDR3 DNA follows: TGTGCCATCAGGAAGGACAGGGCGTGGGACAATGAGCAGTTCTTC.

The chain couples TRBV5-1 to TRBJ2-5; 9 bases line up with TRBD2. Unmatched junction bases numbered 4, after V lost 2 bases and J lost 2 bases. Germline loops: CDR1 SGHRS, CDR2 YFSETQ. This CDR3 is built from 15 residues. CDR3 DNA: TGCGCCAGCAGCTTTTCAGCGGGGGGTCAAGAGACCCAGTACTTC. This translates into CASSFSAGGQETQYF.

The V and J genes are TRBV7-2 and TRBJ2-3; D is unresolved. Germline CDR1 reads SGHTA; CDR2 reads FQGNSA. This CDR3 spans 13 amino acids. V lost 4 bases to trimming and J lost 4 bases, with 9 bases between them. The CDR3 loop is CASSSSIADTQYF. DNA for the CDR3: TGTGCCAGCAGCTCCTCGATTGCAGATACGCAGTATTTT.

The V and J genes are TRBV29-1 and TRBJ2-3; D remains ambiguous. The CDR3 totals 14 residues. The V end was cut by 6 bases, the J end by 1 base, with 14 bases between. Germline V lookup: CDR1 SQVTM, CDR2 ANQGSEA. The CDR3, as DNA: TGCAGCGTGGCCCCCGACTTAGGCACAGATACGCAGTATTTT. Protein product: CSVAPDLGTDTQYF.

The rearrangement links TRBV5-4 to TRBJ1-2, with unresolved D. V lost 4 bases and J 1 base, leaving 14 bases between the germline ends. From germline, CDR1 is SGHNT and CDR2 YYREEE (reference sequence). There are 15 residues in the CDR3. The chain's CDR3 is CASSPALDGNYGYTF. CDR3 coding DNA: TGTGCCAGCAGCCCTGCCCTTGACGGTAACTATGGCTACACCTTC.

This sequence joins TRBV9 and TRBJ2-5; the D is unclear. The germline gives CDR1 SGDLS, CDR2 YYNGEE. The CDR3 consists of 13 residues. V lost 4 bases and J 1 base, leaving 8 bases between the germline ends. CDR3 region: CASSPPAQETQYF. CDR3 bases: TGTGCCAGCAGCCCCCCGGCCCAAGAGACCCAGTACTTC.

The chain recombines TRBV29-1 with TRBJ2-5, with D uncertain. The J call is in doubt because the DNA end fits TRBJ2-7 better. Germline V gene data show CDR1 as SQVTM and CDR2 as ANQGSEA. The CDR3 extends over 11 amino acids. The CDR3 spells CSVGSDYEQYF. The CDR3 DNA reads as TGCAGCGTTGGGTCAGATTACGAGCAGTACTTC.

This chain joins TRBV5-1 and TRBJ2-3; D perhaps matches TRBD1 (6 bases). Trimming stripped 0 bases from V and 6 bases from J, with 14 bases between. CDR3 length: 15 amino acids. Germline CDR1 and CDR2: SGHRS and YFSETQ. CDR3 sequence (DNA): TGCGCCAGCAGCTTGGTGGGTAGTGGGGGCGATACGCAGTATTTT. Protein: CASSLVGSGGDTQYF.

The chain is built from TRBV5-8 and TRBJ2-1; the match to TRBD2 covers 10 bases. Germline V lookup: CDR1 SGHTS, CDR2 YDEGEE. With 0 bases clipped from V and 8 bases from J, the junction kept 5 bases outside the gene matches. This CDR3 has 15 residues. The CDR3 sequence: CASSLGAGGLYEQFF. CDR3 DNA: TGTGCCAGCAGCTTGGGAGCGGGGGGGCTGTATGAGCAGTTCTTC. The full variable domain, completed using reference TRBV5-8 and TRBJ2-1, is EAGVTQSPTHLIKTRGQQATLRCSPISGHTSVYWYQQALGLGLQFLLWYDEGEERNRGNFPPRFSGRQFPNYSSELNVNALELEDSALYLCASSLGAGGLYEQFFGPGTRLTVL.

Note on this clone: The same CDR3 arises from other DNA sequences in this sample as well. The chain links TRBV28 to TRBJ1-4; 11 bases match TRBD1. J gave up 7 bases and V 5 bases, and 6 bases lay outside the gene matches. CDR1 MDHEN and CDR2 SYDVKM come from the germline V gene. The CDR3 runs to 15 residues. CDR3: CASSLLGTGGEKLFF. The CDR3 DNA follows: TGTGCCAGCAGTCTCTTAGGGACAGGGGGTGAAAAACTGTTTTTT. Full variable domain (outside the CDR3, taken from reference TRBV28 and TRBJ1-4): DVKVTQSSRYLVKRTGEKVFLECVQDMDHENMFWYRQDPGLGLRLIYFSYDVKMKEKGDIPEGYSVSREKKERFSLILESASTNQTSMYLCASSLLGTGGEKLFFGSGTQLSVL.

V is TRBV7-2 and J is TRBJ1-5; 7 bases fit TRBD1. Germline CDR1 SGHTA, CDR2 FQGNSA. The CDR3 is 15 residues long. V was pared by 2 bases and J by 6 bases, with 7 bases of the junction left unmatched. CDR3 in amino acids: CASSLYTDRPQPQHF. The CDR3 nucleotides are TGTGCCAGCAGCTTATATACGGACAGGCCTCAGCCCCAGCATTTT.

The gene calls are TRBV7-3 and TRBJ2-5, with TRBD2 matching 9 bases. The CDR3 runs 15 residues. The V and J ends lost 5 bases and 4 bases, in that order; junction bases with no gene match: 8. Germline CDR1 and CDR2: SGHTA and FQGTGA. This CDR3 reads CASSRGGLAAETQYF. In nucleotides, the CDR3 is TGTGCCAGCAGCCGGGGGGGACTAGCAGCAGAGACCCAGTACTTC.

The V and J genes are TRBV28 and TRBJ2-7, with 10 bases that match TRBD2. This CDR3 has 15 amino acids. V was clipped by 5 bases and J by 2 bases; unmatched bases: 6. Per germline, CDR1 MDHEN and CDR2 SYDVKM. CDR3: CASSNSGRLPYEQYF. CDR3 coding DNA: TGTGCCAGCAGTAATAGCGGGAGGCTACCCTACGAGCAGTACTTC.

The V and J genes are TRBV2 and TRBJ2-3; 8 bases align to TRBD2. CDR1 SNHLY and CDR2 FYNNEI come from the germline V gene. This CDR3 is 13 amino acids long. The V and J ends lost 4 bases and 7 bases, in that order; junction bases with no gene match: 4. CDR3 coding DNA: TGTGCCAGCAGTGTTAGCGGGGCGAATACGCAGTATTTT. Protein: CASSVSGANTQYF.

A single count supports this clone. The V call is TRBV6-6, the J call TRBJ2-6; D call uncertain. Deletions cut 2 bases from V and 2 bases from J, with 1 base between. The CDR3 is 13 amino acids. Germline V lookup: CDR1 MNHNY, CDR2 SVGAGI (reference sequence). CDR3 residues: CASSYAGANVLTF. The CDR3 coding sequence is TGTGCCAGCAGTTACGCTGGGGCCAACGTCCTGACTTTC.

This clone was observed once. This chain links TRBV28 with TRBJ1-2; 9 nucleotides align to TRBD1. The CDR3 loop spans 15 amino acids. The V gene's germline CDR1 is MDHEN and CDR2 SYDVKM. With V trimmed by 6 bases and J by 3 bases, 8 bases remained unmatched. The CDR3 here is CASSGPGQGDYGYTF. CDR3 coding DNA: TGTGCCAGCAGCGGACCGGGACAGGGTGACTATGGCTACACCTTC.

This clone was seen a single time. This rearrangement joins TRBV18 to TRBJ1-1; no reliable D call. CDR3 length: 13 residues. V dropped 6 bases and J dropped 1 base, with 9 bases sitting between them. CDR1 is KGHSH, CDR2 LQKENI, per germline. The CDR3 coding sequence is TGTGCCAGCTCTACTACGGGGAACACTGAAGCTTTCTTT. This gives the protein CASSTTGNTEAFF.

This clone was observed a handful of times. This rearrangement joins TRBV2 to TRBJ2-7; unclear D gene. Germline V gene sequence: CDR1 SNHLY, CDR2 FYNNEI. The V gene lost 5 bases and the J gene lost 1 base, with 3 bases spanning the gap. The CDR3 covers 11 residues. The CDR3, as DNA: TGTGCCAGCAGTCAGTCCTACGAGCAGTACGTC. It encodes CASSQSYEQYV.

The chain combines TRBV5-1 with TRBJ2-3, with 9 bases matching TRBD2. Germline V gives CDR1 SGHRS, CDR2 YFSETQ. The CDR3 loop spans 16 amino acids. Trimming took 5 bases from V and 2 from J; bases not matched to a gene: 9. The CDR3 region is CASRAASGANTDTQYF. As DNA, the CDR3 is TGCGCCAGCAGGGCTGCTAGCGGGGCGAACACAGATACGCAGTATTTT.

The rearrangement joins TRBV4-2 to TRBJ2-3; TRBD2 aligns across 9 bases. Per germline, CDR1 LGHNA and CDR2 YNFKEQ. V lost 5 bases, J lost 1 base, and 10 bases stayed unmatched. The CDR3 extends over 17 amino acids. CDR3 sequence reads: CASSSDPSGVGTDTQYF. CDR3 DNA: TGTGCCAGCAGCTCAGACCCTAGCGGGGTGGGCACAGATACGCAGTATTTT.

The chain carries TRBV7-2 and TRBJ1-2; D unresolved. The CDR3 totals 13 residues. Trimming shortened V by 5 bases and J by 3 bases, and 10 bases separated the two germline ends. CDR1 and CDR2 from the germline V gene are SGHTA and FQGNSA. CDR3 sequence (DNA): TGTGCCAGCAGCCGAGCCTTTGACTATGGCTACACCTTC. Its protein product is CASSRAFDYGYTF.

The CDR3 nucleotides read TGTGCCAGCAGTTACCGAGGAGGGGGCCCCTATGGCTACACCTTC. Translating gives CASSYRGGGPYGYTF. The chain carries TRBV6-5 and TRBJ1-2; 7 bases fit TRBD1. CDR3 length equals 15 residues. Germline values: CDR1 MNHEY, CDR2 SVGAGI. Germline trimming cut 2 bases from V and 4 bases from J; bases unmatched to any gene: 7.

The chain has TRBV7-9 and TRBJ1-4; 9 bases fit TRBD1. This CDR3 is built from 18 residues. From germline, CDR1 is SEHNR and CDR2 FQNEAQ (reference sequence). Unmatched junction bases numbered 14, after V lost 5 bases and J lost 4 bases. This CDR3 reads CASSTPDRGAVNNEKLFF. The CDR3 DNA sequence: TGTGCCAGCAGCACCCCGGACAGGGGCGCGGTGAATAATGAAAAACTGTTTTTT.